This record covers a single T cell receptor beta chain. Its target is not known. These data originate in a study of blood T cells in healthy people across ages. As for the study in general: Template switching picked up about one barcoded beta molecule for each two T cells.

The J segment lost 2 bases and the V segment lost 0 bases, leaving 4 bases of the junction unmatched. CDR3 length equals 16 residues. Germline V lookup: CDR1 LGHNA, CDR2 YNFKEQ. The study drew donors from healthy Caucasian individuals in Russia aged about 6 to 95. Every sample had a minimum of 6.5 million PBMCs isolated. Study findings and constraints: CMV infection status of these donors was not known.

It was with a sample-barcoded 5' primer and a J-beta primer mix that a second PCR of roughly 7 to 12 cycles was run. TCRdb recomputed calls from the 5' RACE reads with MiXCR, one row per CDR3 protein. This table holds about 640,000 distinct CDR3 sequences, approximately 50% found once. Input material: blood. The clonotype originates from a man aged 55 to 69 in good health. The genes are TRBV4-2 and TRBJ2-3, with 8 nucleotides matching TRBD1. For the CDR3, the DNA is TGTGCCAGCAGCCAAGAGCGACAGGGGCCCACAGATACGCAGTATTTT. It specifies CASSQERQGPTDTQYF.